This T cell receptor beta chain was sequenced during a study of vaccination and CD4 T cells after COVID-19. Study details: Convalescent participants consisted of six males and four females, two being Hispanic.

Comments on this clonotype: The antigen remains undetermined.

With the Oncomine TCR Beta short-read assay, DNA from cultured CD4+ T cells was sequenced. TCRdb recomputed calls from the PCR reads with MiXCR, one row per CDR3 protein. The sample consists of approximately 13,000 distinct CDR3 sequences, less than 30% of them appearing once. Stated treatment: approximately nine-day PBMC culture with coronavirus spike peptide pools or control peptides (ViraFEST assay). The sequence derives from a human donor who received a COVID-19 vaccine. The sequencing used CD4+ T cells from blood, cultured in vitro, collected before SARS-CoV-2 vaccination.

CDR3 protein: CSALRGAVQYF. In DNA form, the CDR3 reads TGCAGTGCCCTTAGGGGGGCAGTCCAGTACTTC. This chain joins TRBV20-1 and TRBJ2-7; D may correspond to TRBD1 or TRBD2 (6 bases each). V was pared by 6 bases and J by 10 bases, with 16 bases between. Germline values: CDR1 DFQATT, CDR2 SNEGSKA (reference sequence). The CDR3 is 11 amino acids.